Below, 27 T cell receptor beta chains from the same sample are listed, as sequenced in a study of long-term antiretroviral therapy in people with HIV. This was the immunoSEQ v3.0 assay at survey level. This table comes from immunoSEQ multiplex PCR, and its TCRdb copy is limited to in-frame clones, with some not included. The sample includes roughly 25,000 clones, roughly 87% seen only once; the top ten take about 5.5%. Sequenced material: unsorted PBMCs, taken 1.1 years before starting antiretroviral therapy. The receptor set was obtained from a woman aged 25 to 39 with HIV.

This chain joins TRBV4-2 and TRBJ2-1, with D possibly TRBD2 on 7 matching bases. The germline V and J ends were trimmed by 6 bases and 4 bases, with 16 bases remaining between them. Germline loops: CDR1 LGHNA, CDR2 YNFKEQ. This CDR3 spans 15 amino acids. The CDR3 protein is CASSRDAGAYNEQFF. CDR3 sequence (DNA): TGTGCCAGCAGTCGGGACGCGGGGGCATACAATGAGCAGTTCTTC.

J is TRBJ2-3 and V is TRBV28; possible D gene TRBD2, 6 bases. Germline CDR1 MDHEN, CDR2 SYDVKM. CDR3 length: 15 residues. The V end was cut by 6 bases, the J end by 2 bases, with 15 bases between. Here the CDR3 DNA reads TGTGCCAGCAGCGACCCAACGGGACTCACAGATACGCAGTATTTT. It codes for CASSDPTGLTDTQYF.

Here the CDR3 reads CASQGSANTGELFF. The CDR3, as DNA: TGCGCCAGTCAGGGGTCCGCGAACACCGGGGAGCTGTTTTTT. The genes are TRBV4-1 and TRBJ2-2, with a tentative D call TRBD1 (6 bases). Germline CDR1 and CDR2: MGHRA and YSYEKL. The CDR3 is made up of 14 amino acids. V shed 9 bases and J shed 0 bases, with 11 bases lying between them.

A single count supports this clone. The rearrangement joins TRBV6-6 to TRBJ1-5; tentative D call: TRBD1 (5 bases). Germline CDR1 is MNHNY and CDR2 is SVGAGI (reference sequence). Deletions cut 4 bases from V and 4 bases from J, with 17 bases between. This CDR3 region has 16 residues. As DNA, the CDR3 is TGTGCCAGCAGTTCTGGGGGAAGTATCGAGAATCAGCCCCAGCATTTT. This codes for CASSSGGSIENQPQHF.

V is TRBV27 and J is TRBJ2-7, with no clear D. The germline V gene encodes CDR1 MNHEY and CDR2 SMNVEV (reference sequence). The V and J ends lost 5 bases and 0 bases respectively, with 8 bases between them. The length of the CDR3 is 13 residues. The CDR3, as DNA: TGTGCCAGCAGTGTGGGTAGCTCCTACGAGCAGTACGTC. Its translation: CASSVGSSYEQYV.

The V call is TRBV5-1, the J call TRBJ2-3; D gene unclear. CDR1 is SGHRS, CDR2 YFSETQ, per germline. The CDR3 runs to 14 residues. Trimming shortened V by 2 bases and J by 0 bases, and 7 bases separated the two germline ends. CDR3 in DNA: TGCGCCAGCAGCTTAGCGTTTAGCACAGATACGCAGTATTTT. Encoded protein: CASSLAFSTDTQYF.

The CDR3 DNA reads as TGCGCCAGCAGCTTATTTGAGAGGCGGGGACCAAATGAGCAGTTCTTC. Translated: CASSLFERRGPNEQFF. This chain links TRBV5-1 with TRBJ2-1; TRBD2 might be the D (6 bases). Germline V gene sequence: CDR1 SGHRS, CDR2 YFSETQ. With 2 bases removed from V and 7 bases from J, the gap between germline ends came to 19 bases. The CDR3 is 16 amino acids.

CDR3 DNA sequence: TGTGCCAGCAGTGCCGCCGGGACAGGGGATGGCTACACCTTC. Translation: CASSAAGTGDGYTF. The chain carries TRBV27 and TRBJ1-2; 10 bases line up with TRBD1. The trim removed 5 bases at V and 6 bases at J, leaving 6 bases unmatched. In germline, CDR1 is MNHEY, CDR2 SMNVEV (reference sequence). The CDR3 covers 14 residues.

This clone has a handful of counts. The genes are TRBV7-3 and TRBJ1-2; no firm D call. CDR1 SGHTA and CDR2 FQGTGA come from the germline V gene. V shed 3 bases and J shed 2 bases, with 10 bases lying between them. This CDR3 is 14 amino acids long. Here the CDR3 reads CASSLIGLNYGYTF. As DNA, the CDR3 is TGTGCCAGCAGCTTGATCGGCTTAAACTATGGCTACACCTTC.

The chain is built from TRBV19 and TRBJ2-3, with D unresolved. This CDR3 has 16 amino acids. The V end lost 6 bases, the J end lost 2 bases, and 18 bases lay between the germline ends. From germline, CDR1 is LNHDA and CDR2 SQIVND (reference sequence). For the CDR3, the DNA is TGTGCCAGTAGCCAACCCGGAGAAGCACCCACAGATACGCAGTATTTT. This sequence encodes CASSQPGEAPTDTQYF.

This clone was observed once. The chain joins TRBV19 to TRBJ1-1; D uncertain. Per the germline V gene, CDR1 is LNHDA and CDR2 is SQIVND (reference sequence). Trimming pared 1 base from V and 1 base from J, leaving 7 bases between. The CDR3 spans 14 residues. The CDR3 DNA follows: TGTGCCAGTAGTATAGTAGGAAGGAACACTGAAGCTTTCTTT. It specifies CASSIVGRNTEAFF. Based on the CDR3 plus reference TRBV19 and TRBJ1-1, the full variable domain is DGGITQSPKYLFRKEGQNVTLSCEQNLNHDAMYWYRQDPGQGLRLIYYSQIVNDFQKGDIAEGYSVSREKKESFPLTVTSAQKNPTAFYLCASSIVGRNTEAFFGQGTRLTVV.

The chain links TRBV5-6 to TRBJ2-5, with D perhaps matching TRBD2 (6 bases). The CDR3 is 16 amino acids. Germline CDR1 and CDR2: SGHDT and YYEEEE. Trimming left V 0 bases short and J 2 bases short, with 14 bases between. The CDR3 sequence is CASSLGPPGGQETQYF. The CDR3 coding sequence is TGTGCCAGCAGCTTGGGCCCTCCTGGGGGGCAAGAGACCCAGTACTTC. Drawing the rest from reference TRBV5-6 and TRBJ2-5, the complete variable domain is DAGVTQSPTHLIKTRGQQVTLRCSPKSGHDTVSWYQQALGQGPQFIFQYYEEEERQRGNFPDRFSGHQFPNYSSELNVNALLLGDSALYLCASSLGPPGGQETQYFGPGTRLLVL.

The V gene is TRBV4-2, the J gene TRBJ1-1, with 8 bases fitting TRBD1. The CDR3 spans 15 residues. The germline V gene encodes CDR1 LGHNA and CDR2 YNFKEQ. Unmatched junction bases numbered 4, after V lost 0 bases and J lost 4 bases. This CDR3 reads CASSQEPGGRTEAFF. The CDR3, as DNA: TGTGCCAGCAGCCAAGAGCCAGGGGGCCGCACTGAAGCTTTCTTT.

The chain couples TRBV27 to TRBJ2-1; perhaps TRBD1 as D (6 bases). Germline lookup yields CDR1 MNHEY and CDR2 SMNVEV (reference sequence). CDR3 length: 13 amino acids. Trimming took off 6 bases at V and 6 bases at J, with 12 bases between the two ends. Here the CDR3 reads CASSRGQVNEQFF. As DNA, the CDR3 is TGTGCCAGCAGCCGGGGACAAGTCAATGAGCAGTTCTTC.

By sample share, this clone is medium-sized. As DNA, the CDR3 is TGTGCCAGCAGTTTAATGGGGGCCACCACTGAAGCTTTCTTT. Translation: CASSLMGATTEAFF. The rearrangement links TRBV28 to TRBJ1-1, with TRBD1 as a possible D gene (6 bases). CDR3 length: 14 residues. Trimming left V 2 bases short and J 4 bases short, with 11 bases between. Germline V gives CDR1 MDHEN, CDR2 SYDVKM.

The chain employs TRBV11-3 and TRBJ2-3, with 10 bases that match TRBD2. Germline CDR1 reads SGHNT; CDR2 reads YENEEA. V lost 1 base, J lost 1 base, and 5 bases stayed unmatched. The CDR3 has 17 amino acids. This CDR3 reads CASSLGGTSGGTDTQYF. Here the CDR3 DNA reads TGTGCCAGCAGCTTAGGGGGAACTAGCGGGGGCACAGATACGCAGTATTTT.

The chain has TRBV9 and TRBJ2-5; D is possibly TRBD1 or TRBD2 (5 bases each). This CDR3 is built from 15 residues. The V and J ends lost 6 bases and 4 bases respectively, with 19 bases between them. Germline CDR1 reads SGDLS; CDR2 reads YYNGEE. The CDR3 here is CASTQTRGGGETQYF. The CDR3 bases are TGTGCCAGCACCCAAACCCGGGGCGGTGGAGAGACCCAGTACTTC.

The genes are TRBV11-3 and TRBJ1-1, with 8 bases matching TRBD1. CDR1 is SGHNT, CDR2 YENEEA, per germline. V gave up 1 base and J gave up 7 bases; unmatched junction bases: 5. This CDR3 has 14 residues. In nucleotides, the CDR3 is TGTGCCAGCAGCTTAGGGCAGGGGGCCGATGAAGCTTTCTTT. This codes for CASSLGQGADEAFF.

This clone was detected only once. CDR3 residues: CASSSGSEGRNSPLHF. The CDR3 DNA follows: TGCGCCAGCAGCTCCGGGTCGGAAGGAAGGAATTCACCCCTCCACTTT. This chain joins TRBV5-1 and TRBJ1-6; D not resolved. The germline V gene has CDR1 SGHRS and CDR2 YFSETQ. Trimming cost V 3 bases and J 7 bases, with 17 bases left between them. The CDR3 has 16 residues.

The genes are TRBV7-9 and TRBJ2-2; D unresolved. Trimming stripped 5 bases from V and 0 bases from J, with 22 bases between. CDR1 SEHNR and CDR2 FQNEAQ come from the germline V gene (reference sequence). CDR3 size: 19 residues. The CDR3 DNA is TGTGCCAGCAGCCCCCGCCCTCGGTTGGACCGACCGAACACCGGGGAGCTGTTTTTT. Protein: CASSPRPRLDRPNTGELFF.

The rearrangement joins TRBV2 to TRBJ2-3; 7 bases line up with TRBD1. The J segment lost 1 base and the V segment lost 5 bases, leaving 3 bases of the junction unmatched. The CDR3 loop spans 14 amino acids. Germline CDR1 is SNHLY and CDR2 is FYNNEI. CDR3 bases: TGTGCCAGCAGTACAGGGGCGGGCACAGATACGCAGTATTTT. Protein: CASSTGAGTDTQYF.

This clone appeared a single time. The chain couples TRBV19 to TRBJ2-1; the match to TRBD2 covers 7 bases. Germline trimming cut 9 bases from V and 8 bases from J; bases unmatched to any gene: 7. CDR1 and CDR2 (germline): LNHDA, SQIVND (reference sequence). The CDR3 has 12 residues. CDR3 loop: CASSGLSDEQFF. CDR3 DNA sequence: TGTGCCAGCTCGGGACTATCCGATGAGCAGTTCTTC. The full variable domain, its missing parts supplied by reference TRBV19 and TRBJ2-1, is DGGITQSPKYLFRKEGQNVTLSCEQNLNHDAMYWYRQDPGQGLRLIYYSQIVNDFQKGDIAEGYSVSREKKESFPLTVTSAQKNPTAFYLCASSGLSDEQFFGPGTRLTVL.

This rearrangement joins TRBV5-4 to TRBJ2-3, with D tentatively TRBD1 (6 bases). CDR1 and CDR2 (germline): SGHNT, YYREEE (reference sequence). The CDR3 length is 15 residues. Trimming took off 3 bases at V and 4 bases at J, with 15 bases between the two ends. CDR3 coding DNA: TGTGCCAGCAGCTCCCCGGGCAGGGGAGCAGATACGCAGTATTTT. Encoded protein: CASSSPGRGADTQYF.

This chain connects TRBV5-1 to TRBJ2-5; 8 bases are a match to TRBD1. Losses at the gene ends were 5 bases for V and 1 base for J; bases not matched to a gene: 7. Per the germline V gene, CDR1 is SGHRS and CDR2 is YFSETQ. The CDR3 is 15 amino acids. CDR3 region: CASSFGQGAQETQYF. As DNA, the CDR3 is TGCGCCAGCAGTTTCGGACAGGGTGCCCAAGAGACCCAGTACTTC. Supplemented by reference TRBV5-1 and TRBJ2-5, the full variable domain reads KAGVTQTPRYLIKTRGQQVTLSCSPISGHRSVSWYQQTPGQGLQFLFEYFSETQRNKGNFPGRFSGRQFSNSRSEMNVSTLELGDSALYLCASSFGQGAQETQYFGPGTRLLVL.

The rearrangement joins TRBV6-5 to TRBJ1-1, with a tentative D call TRBD1 (5 bases). The CDR3 spans 14 residues. Per germline, CDR1 MNHEY and CDR2 SVGAGI. Trimming stripped 6 bases from V and 0 bases from J, with 11 bases between. The CDR3 DNA reads as TGTGCCAGCAGCAGCCGAGGGGTGAACACTGAAGCTTTCTTT. Translating gives CASSSRGVNTEAFF.

V and J are TRBV5-4 and TRBJ2-5, with a weak D call TRBD2 (6 bases). V was trimmed by 4 bases and J by 1 base, leaving 17 bases between them. The CDR3 has 16 residues. Germline lookup yields CDR1 SGHNT and CDR2 YYREEE (reference sequence). CDR3 amino acids: CASSTKSPSAQETQYF. The CDR3 region has the DNA TGTGCCAGCAGCACCAAGAGTCCTAGCGCCCAAGAGACCCAGTACTTC.

The rearrangement links TRBV19 to TRBJ1-5, with 7 bases matching TRBD1. Germline trimming cut 7 bases from V and 0 bases from J; bases unmatched to any gene: 3. The CDR3 has 14 amino acids. Per germline, CDR1 LNHDA and CDR2 SQIVND (reference sequence). CDR3 in amino acids: CASMTGYSNQPQHF. In DNA, the CDR3 is TGTGCCAGTATGACAGGGTATAGCAATCAGCCCCAGCATTTT.